Following are 21 T cell receptor beta chains from one sample sequenced in a study of cytomegalovirus exposure and HLA in healthy donors. This PCR relied on a set of 60 Vbeta primers and 13 Jbeta primers. The method was immunoSEQ multiplex PCR; TCRdb's version includes in-frame clones alone and lacks a portion of them. Among approximately 110,000 clones listed, over 70% were seen once. Material: PBMCs. These receptors were taken from a male donor in good health and CMV-seronegative.

The V and J genes are TRBV7-9 and TRBJ2-1; D ambiguous. Trimming stripped 5 bases from V and 8 bases from J, with 16 bases between. The CDR3 sequence is 14 residues long. Germline V gene sequence: CDR1 SEHNR, CDR2 FQNEAQ (reference sequence). This CDR3 reads CASSAWPVQDEQFF. The CDR3 DNA sequence: TGTGCCAGCAGCGCCTGGCCAGTCCAGGATGAGCAGTTCTTC.

The chain employs TRBV18 and TRBJ2-5; D might be TRBD2 (5 bases). The CDR3 covers 13 residues. The V gene's germline CDR1 is KGHSH and CDR2 LQKENI. V was clipped by 6 bases and J by 5 bases, with 13 bases between them. This chain's CDR3 is CASSVTREETQYF. The CDR3 coding sequence is TGTGCCAGCTCCGTAACTAGGGAGGAGACCCAGTACTTC.

V and J are TRBV10-3 and TRBJ2-3; 9 positions match TRBD1. Germline CDR1 is ENHRY and CDR2 is SYGVKD. J gave up 2 bases and V 8 bases, and 5 bases lay outside the gene matches. CDR3 length equals 14 residues. CDR3: CAISNRGPTDTQYF. The CDR3, as DNA: TGTGCCATCTCCAACAGGGGGCCCACAGATACGCAGTATTTT.

This clone was detected once. This chain joins TRBV7-8 and TRBJ2-1; 10 nucleotides align to TRBD2. Germline V CDR1 and CDR2: SGHVS, FQNEAQ. The trim removed 1 base at V and 7 bases at J, leaving 7 bases unmatched. This CDR3 contains 16 residues. In DNA form, the CDR3 reads TGTGCCAGCAGCTTAGTCCGGCTAGCGGGAGCAAATGAGCAGTTCTTC. Translated: CASSLVRLAGANEQFF.

The chain couples TRBV27 to TRBJ1-3; tentatively, D is TRBD1 (6 bases). The V gene's germline CDR1 is MNHEY and CDR2 SMNVEV (reference sequence). Trimming stripped 5 bases from V and 4 bases from J, with 15 bases between. This CDR3 is 15 amino acids long. The CDR3 loop reads CASSLQGNSGNTIYF. The CDR3 DNA reads TGTGCCAGCAGTCTACAGGGAAACTCCGGAAACACCATATATTTT.

Only one count was recorded for this clone. The chain joins TRBV7-9 to TRBJ2-2, with D possibly TRBD2 on 5 matching bases. V shed 5 bases and J shed 4 bases, with 23 bases lying between them. CDR1 and CDR2 from the germline V gene are SEHNR and FQNEAQ (reference sequence). This CDR3 comprises 18 residues. The DNA for the CDR3 is TGTGCCAGCAGCCCGCCCCCTCTAGCTCTATCATCCACCGGGGAGCTGTTTTTT. It specifies CASSPPPLALSSTGELFF.

The chain joins TRBV15 to TRBJ1-1; TRBD1 matches 8 bases. From germline, CDR1 is LNHNV and CDR2 YYDKDF (reference sequence). The CDR3 is 16 residues long. The V segment lost 0 bases and the J segment 5 bases; nucleotides outside the gene matches: 8. The CDR3 coding sequence is TGTGCCACCAGCAGAGAACGTCTACAGGGGGGGACTGAAGCTTTCTTT. Its translation is CATSRERLQGGTEAFF. Supplemented by reference TRBV15 and TRBJ1-1, the full variable domain reads DAMVIQNPRYQVTQFGKPVTLSCSQTLNHNVMYWYQQKSSQAPKLLFHYYDKDFNNEADTPDNFQSRRPNTSFCFLDIRSPGLGDTAMYLCATSRERLQGGTEAFFGQGTRLTVV.

The chain combines TRBV6-1 with TRBJ2-1; TRBD2 might be the D (6 bases). Trimming left V 4 bases short and J 6 bases short, with 19 bases between. Germline assignment: CDR1 MNHNS and CDR2 SASEGT. CDR3 length: 16 amino acids. The chain's CDR3 is CASSGPREKVINEQFF. In DNA, the CDR3 is TGTGCCAGCAGTGGACCTCGGGAGAAGGTAATCAATGAGCAGTTCTTC.

The chain is built from TRBV6-4 and TRBJ2-7, with 9 bases lining up with TRBD2. CDR3 length: 16 residues. V lost 1 base to trimming and J lost 5 bases; unmatched junction nucleotides: 9. Germline lookup yields CDR1 MRHNA and CDR2 SNTAGT. CDR3 protein: CASSDWCGRACHEQYF. The CDR3 DNA follows: TGTGCCAGCAGTGACTGGTGCGGGAGGGCCTGCCACGAGCAGTACTTC.

The chain recombines TRBV19 with TRBJ1-5; TRBD1 is a possible D gene (5 bases). The CDR3 totals 14 residues. CDR1 is LNHDA, CDR2 SQIVND, per germline (reference sequence). V lost 7 bases, J lost 3 bases, and 13 bases lay in between. CDR3 sequence (DNA): TGTGCCAGTAAGGAGGGGCGGAACAATCAGCCCCAGCATTTT. Translation gives CASKEGRNNQPQHF.

CDR3 amino acids: CASSARVTSGPQETQYF. The CDR3 bases are TGTGCCAGTAGTGCGAGGGTTACTAGCGGACCCCAAGAGACCCAGTACTTC. The chain uses TRBV19 and TRBJ2-5; 8 bases map to TRBD2. Germline CDR1 and CDR2: LNHDA and SQIVND (reference sequence). V lost 5 bases to trimming and J lost 1 base; unmatched junction nucleotides: 12. This CDR3 is built from 17 residues.

The chain employs TRBV5-6 and TRBJ2-2; 12 bases match TRBD2. V trimming: 3 bases; J trimming: 4 bases; junction bases outside the gene matches: 4. The CDR3 extends over 16 amino acids. Germline V gene data show CDR1 as SGHDT and CDR2 as YYEEEE. Written as DNA, the CDR3 is TGTGCCAGCAGCTGGGGACTAGCGGGCCGCACCGGGGAGCTGTTTTTT. This sequence encodes CASSWGLAGRTGELFF.

The chain recombines TRBV7-9 with TRBJ2-7, with 7 bases fitting TRBD1. With 5 bases clipped from V and 7 bases from J, the junction kept 8 bases outside the gene matches. This CDR3 has 13 residues. The V gene's germline CDR1 is SEHNR and CDR2 FQNEAQ (reference sequence). The CDR3 loop is CASSPDRVWEQYF. CDR3 coding DNA: TGTGCCAGCAGCCCCGACAGGGTCTGGGAGCAGTACTTC. The full variable domain, its missing parts supplied by reference TRBV7-9 and TRBJ2-7, is DTGVSQNPRHKITKRGQNVTFRCDPISEHNRLYWYRQTLGQGPEFLTYFQNEAQLEKSRLLSDRFSAERPKGSFSTLEIQRTEQGDSAMYLCASSPDRVWEQYFGPGTRLTVT.

The genes are TRBV6-5 and TRBJ1-1; perhaps TRBD1 as D (5 bases). CDR1 MNHEY and CDR2 SVGAGI come from the germline V gene. V lost 6 bases and J lost 1, with 9 bases in between. The CDR3 covers 13 residues. DNA for the CDR3: TGTGCCAGCAGGGAGACAGAGAACACTGAAGCTTTCTTT. Its translation: CASRETENTEAFF.

This clone was seen more than once but under ten times. The V call is TRBV28, the J call TRBJ1-2, with 9 bases that match TRBD1. J lost 0 bases, V lost 4 bases, and 9 bases had no gene match. Germline lookup yields CDR1 MDHEN and CDR2 SYDVKM. This CDR3 contains 17 residues. The CDR3 loop is CASSSPGQGYTNYGYTF. In nucleotides, the CDR3 is TGTGCCAGCAGTTCCCCGGGACAGGGTTACACTAACTATGGCTACACCTTC.

The DNA for the CDR3 is TGTGCCAGCTCCGACAGGGGGGGATGGCAGCCCCAGCATTTT. Residues: CASSDRGGWQPQHF. The rearrangement uses TRBV19 and TRBJ1-5; 9 nucleotides align to TRBD1. Trimming removed 9 bases from V and 7 bases from J; junction bases left unmatched: 10. Germline-derived CDR1 and CDR2 are LNHDA and SQIVND (reference sequence). CDR3 size: 14 residues.

V usage is TRBV28 and J usage is TRBJ2-5; 8 nucleotides match TRBD1. Germline values: CDR1 MDHEN, CDR2 SYDVKM. The V gene end was trimmed by 3 bases and the J gene end by 2 bases; junction bases not matched to a gene: 2. CDR3 length: 14 amino acids. CDR3 in amino acids: CASSFWDRQETQYF. Here the CDR3 DNA reads TGTGCCAGCAGTTTCTGGGACAGGCAAGAGACCCAGTACTTC.

V gene TRBV21-1 combines with J gene TRBJ1-2; TRBD1 was called by the table and not checked on the DNA. TRBV21-1 corresponds to a pseudogene. This CDR3 region has 15 residues. The chain's CDR3 is CASSNDRGSFYGYTF. The CDR3 nucleotides are TGTGCCAGCAGCAACGACAGGGGCTCCTTCTATGGCTACACCTTC.

The rearrangement joins TRBV7-2 to TRBJ1-2, with 8 positions matching TRBD1. The CDR3 contains 15 residues. J was trimmed by 8 bases and V by 7 bases; bases with no gene match: 15. Looked up from germline, CDR1 is SGHTA and CDR2 is FQGNSA. CDR3 in DNA: TGTGCCAGCACTCCCCAGGACAGGGCATCGTACGGCTACACCTTC. Its protein product is CASTPQDRASYGYTF. The full variable domain, in which reference TRBV7-2 and TRBJ1-2 provide the parts outside the CDR3, is GAGVSQSPSNKVTEKGKDVELRCDPISGHTALYWYRQSLGQGLEFLIYFQGNSAPDKSGLPSDRFSAERTGGSVSTLTIQRTQQEDSAVYLCASTPQDRASYGYTFGSGTRLTVV.

The chain is built from TRBV6-1 and TRBJ1-1; D gene unclear. This CDR3 region has 13 residues. The germline CDR1 and CDR2 sequences are MNHNS and SASEGT. V shed 2 bases and J shed 3 bases, with 7 bases lying between them. DNA for the CDR3: TGTGCCAGCAGTGAACCGTTCGACACTGAAGCTTTCTTT. It encodes CASSEPFDTEAFF.

The chain is built from TRBV11-2 and TRBJ1-3, with D unresolved. V dropped 5 bases and J dropped 0 bases, with 17 bases sitting between them. CDR1 and CDR2 from the germline V gene are SGHAT and FQNNGV. The CDR3 contains 17 residues. The CDR3 is CASSPGGSVLSGNTIYF. The CDR3, as DNA: TGTGCCAGCAGCCCAGGTGGATCTGTACTCTCTGGAAACACCATATATTTT.